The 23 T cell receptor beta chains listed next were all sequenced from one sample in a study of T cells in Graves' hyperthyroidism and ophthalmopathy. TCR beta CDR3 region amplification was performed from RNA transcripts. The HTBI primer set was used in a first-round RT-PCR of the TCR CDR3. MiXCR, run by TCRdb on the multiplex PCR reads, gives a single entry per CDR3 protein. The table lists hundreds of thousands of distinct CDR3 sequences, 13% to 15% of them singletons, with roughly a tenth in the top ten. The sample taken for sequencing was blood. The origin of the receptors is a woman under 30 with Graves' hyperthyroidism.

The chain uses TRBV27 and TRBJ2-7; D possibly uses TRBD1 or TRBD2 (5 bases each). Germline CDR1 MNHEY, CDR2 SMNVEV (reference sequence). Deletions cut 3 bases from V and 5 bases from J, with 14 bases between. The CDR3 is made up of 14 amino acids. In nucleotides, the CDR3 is TGTGCCAGCAGTTTGAGGGGATCTCCGGACGAGCAGTACTTC. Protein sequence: CASSLRGSPDEQYF.

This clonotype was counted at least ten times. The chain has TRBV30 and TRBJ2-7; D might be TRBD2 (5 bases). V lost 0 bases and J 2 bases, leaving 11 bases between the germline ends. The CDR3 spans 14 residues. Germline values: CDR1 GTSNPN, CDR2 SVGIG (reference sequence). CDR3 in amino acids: CAWSVVSVTYEQYF. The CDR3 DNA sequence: TGTGCCTGGAGTGTAGTTAGCGTTACCTACGAGCAGTACTTC.

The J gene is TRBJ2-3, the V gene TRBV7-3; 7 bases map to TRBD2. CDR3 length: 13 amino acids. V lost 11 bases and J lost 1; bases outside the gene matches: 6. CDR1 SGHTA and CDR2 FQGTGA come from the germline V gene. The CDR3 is CAGGRGGTDTQYF. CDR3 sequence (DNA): TGTGCCGGCGGCCGGGGGGGCACAGATACGCAGTATTTT.

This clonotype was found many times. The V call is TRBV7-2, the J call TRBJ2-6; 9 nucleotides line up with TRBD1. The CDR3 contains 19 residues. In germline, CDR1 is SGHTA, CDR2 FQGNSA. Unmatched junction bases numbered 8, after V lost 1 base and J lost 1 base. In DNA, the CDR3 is TGTGCCAGCAGCTTAGGTTCCGGGACAGGGAGTTCTGGGGCCAACGTCCTGACTTTC. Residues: CASSLGSGTGSSGANVLTF.

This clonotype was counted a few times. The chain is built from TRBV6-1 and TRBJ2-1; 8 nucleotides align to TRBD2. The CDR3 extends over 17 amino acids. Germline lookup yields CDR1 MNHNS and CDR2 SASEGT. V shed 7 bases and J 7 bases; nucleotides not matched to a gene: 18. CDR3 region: CASTSVGSGTLWNEQFF. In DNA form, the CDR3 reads TGTGCCAGCACCTCAGTTGGTAGCGGGACCCTTTGGAATGAGCAGTTCTTC.

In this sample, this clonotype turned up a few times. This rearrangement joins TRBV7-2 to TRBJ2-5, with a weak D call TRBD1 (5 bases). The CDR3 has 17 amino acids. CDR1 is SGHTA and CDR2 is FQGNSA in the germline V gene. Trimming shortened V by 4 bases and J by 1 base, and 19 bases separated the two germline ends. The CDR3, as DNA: TGTGCCAGCAGCTACCGGTTGGGGCCCACCCCCCAAGAGACCCAGTACTTC. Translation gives CASSYRLGPTPQETQYF.

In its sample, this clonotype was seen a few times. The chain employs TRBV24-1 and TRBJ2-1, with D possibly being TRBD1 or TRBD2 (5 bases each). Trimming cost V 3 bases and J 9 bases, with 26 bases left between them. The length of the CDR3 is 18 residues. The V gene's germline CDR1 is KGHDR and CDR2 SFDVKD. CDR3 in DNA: TGTGCCACCAGTGATCCCACCGGGGAGCAGGGTTTGTATCTTGAGCAGTTCTTC. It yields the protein CATSDPTGEQGLYLEQFF.

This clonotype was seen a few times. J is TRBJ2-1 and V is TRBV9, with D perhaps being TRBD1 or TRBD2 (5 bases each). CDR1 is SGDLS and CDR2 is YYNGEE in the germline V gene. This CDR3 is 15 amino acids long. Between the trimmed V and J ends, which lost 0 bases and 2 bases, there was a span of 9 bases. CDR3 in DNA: TGTGCCAGCAGCGTAGATATGGGGGCCTACAATGAGCAGTTCTTC. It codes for CASSVDMGAYNEQFF. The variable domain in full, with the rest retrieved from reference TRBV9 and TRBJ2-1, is DSGVTQTPKHLITATGQRVTLRCSPRSGDLSVYWYQQSLDQGLQFLIQYYNGEERAKGNILERFSAQQFPDLHSELNLSSLELGDSALYFCASSVDMGAYNEQFFGPGTRLTVL.

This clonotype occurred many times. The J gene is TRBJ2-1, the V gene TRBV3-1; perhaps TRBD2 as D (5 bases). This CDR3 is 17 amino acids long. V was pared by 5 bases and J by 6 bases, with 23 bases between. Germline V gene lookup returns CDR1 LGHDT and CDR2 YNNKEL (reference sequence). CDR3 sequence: CASSSGPGSASRNEQFF. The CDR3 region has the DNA TGTGCCAGCAGCTCAGGCCCCGGTAGCGCCTCGCGCAATGAGCAGTTCTTC.

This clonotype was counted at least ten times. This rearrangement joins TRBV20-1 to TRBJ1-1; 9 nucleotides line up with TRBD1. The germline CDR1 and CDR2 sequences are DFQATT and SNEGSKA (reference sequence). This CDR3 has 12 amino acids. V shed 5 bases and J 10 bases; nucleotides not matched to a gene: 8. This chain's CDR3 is CSAGGQGRGAFF. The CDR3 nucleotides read TGCAGTGCTGGGGGACAGGGAAGGGGAGCTTTCTTT.

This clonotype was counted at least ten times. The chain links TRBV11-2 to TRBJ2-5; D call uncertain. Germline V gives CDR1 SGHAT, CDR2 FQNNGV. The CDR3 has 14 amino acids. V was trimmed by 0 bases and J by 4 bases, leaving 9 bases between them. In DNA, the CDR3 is TGTGCCAGCAGCTTAGACTGGGTGGGAGAGACCCAGTACTTC. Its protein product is CASSLDWVGETQYF.

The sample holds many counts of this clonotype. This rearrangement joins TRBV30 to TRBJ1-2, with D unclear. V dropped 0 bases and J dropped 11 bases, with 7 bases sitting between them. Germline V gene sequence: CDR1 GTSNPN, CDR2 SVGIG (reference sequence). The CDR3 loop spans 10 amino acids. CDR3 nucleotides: TGTGCCTGGAGTGTAAAGATATACACCTTC. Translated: CAWSVKIYTF.

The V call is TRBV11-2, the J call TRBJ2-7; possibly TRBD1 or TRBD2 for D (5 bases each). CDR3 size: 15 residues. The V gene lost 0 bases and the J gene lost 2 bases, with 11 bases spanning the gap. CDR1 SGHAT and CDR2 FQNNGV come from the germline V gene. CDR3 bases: TGTGCCAGCAGCTTAGACTCTTTGGGGGCCTACGAGCAGTACTTC. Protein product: CASSLDSLGAYEQYF.

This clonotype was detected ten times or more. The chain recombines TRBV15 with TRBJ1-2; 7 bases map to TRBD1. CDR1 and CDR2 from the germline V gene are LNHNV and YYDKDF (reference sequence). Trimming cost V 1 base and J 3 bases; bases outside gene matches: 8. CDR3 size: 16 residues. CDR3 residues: CATSRGTGRVDYGYTF. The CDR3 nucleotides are TGTGCCACCAGCAGAGGGACAGGAAGGGTGGACTATGGCTACACCTTC.

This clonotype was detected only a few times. CDR3 bases: TGTGCCAGCACCAAAGCGGGAGGGCCCTACAATGAGCAGTTCTTC. Translated, it gives CASTKAGGPYNEQFF. The V and J genes are TRBV11-1 and TRBJ2-1, with TRBD2 matching 10 bases. CDR1 and CDR2 (germline): SGHAT, FQDESV (reference sequence). This CDR3 has 15 amino acids. The J segment lost 2 bases and the V segment lost 7 bases, leaving 5 bases of the junction unmatched.

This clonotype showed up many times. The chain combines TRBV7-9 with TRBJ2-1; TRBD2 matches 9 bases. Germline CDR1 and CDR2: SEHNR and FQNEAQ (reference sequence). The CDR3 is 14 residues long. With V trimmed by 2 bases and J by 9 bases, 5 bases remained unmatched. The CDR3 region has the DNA TGTGCCAGCAGCTTAATGGCGGGAGGGCCTGAGCAGTTCTTC. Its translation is CASSLMAGGPEQFF.

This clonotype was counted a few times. CDR3: CASSLTRTDYNSPLHF. The DNA of the CDR3 is TGTGCCAGCAGCTTAACTCGGACGGATTATAATTCACCCCTCCACTTT. The chain uses TRBV7-9 and TRBJ1-6; D is unresolved. The ends were cut back, 2 bases at V and 4 bases at J, with 12 bases in the middle. The germline V gene has CDR1 SEHNR and CDR2 FQNEAQ (reference sequence). The CDR3 runs 16 residues.

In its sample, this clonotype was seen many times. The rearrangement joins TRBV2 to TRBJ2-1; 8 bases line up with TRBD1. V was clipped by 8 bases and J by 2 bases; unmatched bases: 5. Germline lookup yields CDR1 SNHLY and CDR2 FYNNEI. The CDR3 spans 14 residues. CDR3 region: CASEGQEPYNEQFF. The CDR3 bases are TGTGCCAGCGAGGGACAGGAGCCCTACAATGAGCAGTTCTTC.

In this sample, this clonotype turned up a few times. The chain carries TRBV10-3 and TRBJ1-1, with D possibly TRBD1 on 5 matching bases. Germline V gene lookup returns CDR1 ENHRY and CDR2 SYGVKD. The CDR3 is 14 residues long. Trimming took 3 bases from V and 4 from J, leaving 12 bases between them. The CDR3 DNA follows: TGTGCCATCAGTGACCCGGGCGGGGGCACTGAAGCTTTCTTT. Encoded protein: CAISDPGGGTEAFF.

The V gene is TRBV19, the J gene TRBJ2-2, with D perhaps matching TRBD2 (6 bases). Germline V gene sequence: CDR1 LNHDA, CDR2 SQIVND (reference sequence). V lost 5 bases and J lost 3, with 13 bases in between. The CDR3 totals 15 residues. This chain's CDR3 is CASSVTRGYTGELFF. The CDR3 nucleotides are TGTGCCAGTAGTGTCACACGGGGGTACACCGGGGAGCTGTTTTTT.

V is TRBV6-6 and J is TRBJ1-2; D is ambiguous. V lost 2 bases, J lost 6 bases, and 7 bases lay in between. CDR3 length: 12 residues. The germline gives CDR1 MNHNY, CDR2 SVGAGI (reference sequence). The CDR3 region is CASSYKVDGYTF. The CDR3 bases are TGTGCCAGCAGTTACAAAGTAGATGGCTACACCTTC.

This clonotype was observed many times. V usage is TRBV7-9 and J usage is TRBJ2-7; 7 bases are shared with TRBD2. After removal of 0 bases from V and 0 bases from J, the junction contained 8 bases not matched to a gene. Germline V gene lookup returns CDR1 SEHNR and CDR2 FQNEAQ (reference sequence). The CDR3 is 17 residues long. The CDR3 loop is CASSLAGEGTSSYEQYF. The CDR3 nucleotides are TGTGCCAGCAGCTTAGCCGGGGAGGGGACGAGCTCCTACGAGCAGTACTTC.

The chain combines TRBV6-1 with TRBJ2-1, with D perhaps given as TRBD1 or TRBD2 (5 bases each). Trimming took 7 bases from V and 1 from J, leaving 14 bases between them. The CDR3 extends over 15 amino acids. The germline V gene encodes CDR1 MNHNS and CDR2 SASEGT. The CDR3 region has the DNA TGTGCCAGCATGGGGGTGGGAGTATCCTACAATGAGCAGTTCTTC. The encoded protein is CASMGVGVSYNEQFF.